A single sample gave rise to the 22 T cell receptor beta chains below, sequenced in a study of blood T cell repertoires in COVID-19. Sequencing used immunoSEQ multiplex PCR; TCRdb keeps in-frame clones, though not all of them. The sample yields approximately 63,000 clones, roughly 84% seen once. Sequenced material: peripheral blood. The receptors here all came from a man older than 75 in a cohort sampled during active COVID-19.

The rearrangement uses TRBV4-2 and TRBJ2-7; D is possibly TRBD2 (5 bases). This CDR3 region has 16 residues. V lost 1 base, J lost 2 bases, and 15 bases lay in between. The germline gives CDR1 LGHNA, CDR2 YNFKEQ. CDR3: CASSQGGPRETYEQYF. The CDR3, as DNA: TGTGCCAGCAGCCAAGGAGGCCCTAGGGAGACCTACGAGCAGTACTTC.

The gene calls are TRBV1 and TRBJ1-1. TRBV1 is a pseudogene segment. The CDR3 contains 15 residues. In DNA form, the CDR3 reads TGCACCAGCAGCTCCACGGGGGGGGTGAACACTGAAGCTTTCTTT. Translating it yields CTSSSTGGVNTEAFF.

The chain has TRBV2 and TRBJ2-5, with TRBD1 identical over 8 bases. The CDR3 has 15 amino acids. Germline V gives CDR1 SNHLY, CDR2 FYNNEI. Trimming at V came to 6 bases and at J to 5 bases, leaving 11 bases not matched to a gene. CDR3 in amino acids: CASRMTGAEGETQYF. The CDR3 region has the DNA TGTGCCAGCAGAATGACAGGGGCCGAGGGGGAGACCCAGTACTTC. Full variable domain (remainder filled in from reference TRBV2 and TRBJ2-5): EPEVTQTPSHQVTQMGQEVILRCVPISNHLYFYWYRQILGQKVEFLVSFYNNEISEKSEIFDDQFSVERPDGSNFTLKIRSTKLEDSAMYFCASRMTGAEGETQYFGPGTRLLVL.

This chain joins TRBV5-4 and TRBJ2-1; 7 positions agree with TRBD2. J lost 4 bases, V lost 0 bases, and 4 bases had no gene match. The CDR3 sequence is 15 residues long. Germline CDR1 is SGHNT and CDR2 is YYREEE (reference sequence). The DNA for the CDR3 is TGTGCCAGCAGCTTGGAGGCTAGCGGTTACAATGAGCAGTTCTTC. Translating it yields CASSLEASGYNEQFF.

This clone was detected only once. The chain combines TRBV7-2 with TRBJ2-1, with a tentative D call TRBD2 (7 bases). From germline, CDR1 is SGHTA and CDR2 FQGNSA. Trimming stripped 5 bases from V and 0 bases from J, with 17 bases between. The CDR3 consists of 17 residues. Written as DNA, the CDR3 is TGTGCCAGCAGCCGCTTCTCGGCGGGGGCCTCCTACAATGAGCAGTTCTTC. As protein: CASSRFSAGASYNEQFF.

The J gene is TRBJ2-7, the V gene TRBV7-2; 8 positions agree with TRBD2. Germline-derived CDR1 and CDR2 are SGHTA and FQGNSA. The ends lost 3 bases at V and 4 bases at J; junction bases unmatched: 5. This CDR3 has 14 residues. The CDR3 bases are TGTGCCAGCAGCTTCCTAGCGGGCCAATACGAGCAGTACTTC. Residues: CASSFLAGQYEQYF.

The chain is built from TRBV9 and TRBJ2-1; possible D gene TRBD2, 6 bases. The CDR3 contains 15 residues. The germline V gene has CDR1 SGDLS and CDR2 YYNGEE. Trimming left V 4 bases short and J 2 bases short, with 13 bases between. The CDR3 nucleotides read TGTGCCAGCAGCTCTGGCGGGGAAACCTACAATGAGCAGTTCTTC. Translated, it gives CASSSGGETYNEQFF.

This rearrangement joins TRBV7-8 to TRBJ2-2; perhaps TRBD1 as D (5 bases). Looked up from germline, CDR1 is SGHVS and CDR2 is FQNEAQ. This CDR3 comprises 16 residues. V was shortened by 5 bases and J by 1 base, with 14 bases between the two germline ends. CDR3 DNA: TGTGCCAGCAGCCCTAACAGGTTGGGGAACACCGGGGAGCTGTTTTTT. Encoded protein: CASSPNRLGNTGELFF.

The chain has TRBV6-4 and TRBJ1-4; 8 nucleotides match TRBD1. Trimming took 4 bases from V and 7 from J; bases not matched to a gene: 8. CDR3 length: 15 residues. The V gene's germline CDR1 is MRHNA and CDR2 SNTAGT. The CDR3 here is CASSARTGTSEKLFF. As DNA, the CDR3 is TGTGCCAGCAGTGCTCGGACAGGGACGAGTGAAAAACTGTTTTTT.

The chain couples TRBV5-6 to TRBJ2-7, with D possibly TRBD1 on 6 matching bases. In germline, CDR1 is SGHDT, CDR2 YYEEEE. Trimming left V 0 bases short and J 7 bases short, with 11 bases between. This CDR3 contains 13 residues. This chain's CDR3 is CASSLDRDREQYF. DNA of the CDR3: TGTGCCAGCAGCTTGGACAGGGATAGGGAGCAGTACTTC.

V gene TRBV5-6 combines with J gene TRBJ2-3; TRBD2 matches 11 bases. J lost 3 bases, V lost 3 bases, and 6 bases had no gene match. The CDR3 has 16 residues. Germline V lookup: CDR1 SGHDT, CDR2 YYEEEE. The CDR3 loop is CASSWALAGETDTQYF. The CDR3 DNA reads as TGTGCCAGCAGCTGGGCACTAGCGGGAGAGACAGATACGCAGTATTTT.

The CDR3 region is CASSLGPWQGGSPLHF. The CDR3 DNA follows: TGTGCCAGCAGCTTAGGCCCCTGGCAGGGGGGCTCACCCCTCCACTTT. The chain joins TRBV7-6 to TRBJ1-6; 7 bases match TRBD1. CDR3 size: 16 residues. Losses at the gene ends were 1 base for V and 10 bases for J; bases not matched to a gene: 10. In germline, CDR1 is SGHVS, CDR2 FNYEAQ. Complete variable domain (other parts from reference TRBV7-6 and TRBJ1-6): GAGVSQSPRYKVTKRGQDVALRCDPISGHVSLYWYRQALGQGPEFLTYFNYEAQQDKSGLPNDRFSAERPEGSISTLTIQRTEQRDSAMYRCASSLGPWQGGSPLHFGNGTRLTVT.

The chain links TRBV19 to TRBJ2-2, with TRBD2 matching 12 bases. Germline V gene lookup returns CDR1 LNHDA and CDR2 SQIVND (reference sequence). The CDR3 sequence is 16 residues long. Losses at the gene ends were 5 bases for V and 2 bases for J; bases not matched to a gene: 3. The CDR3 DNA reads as TGTGCCAGTAGTCGACTAGCGGGAGCCAACACCGGGGAGCTGTTTTTT. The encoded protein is CASSRLAGANTGELFF.

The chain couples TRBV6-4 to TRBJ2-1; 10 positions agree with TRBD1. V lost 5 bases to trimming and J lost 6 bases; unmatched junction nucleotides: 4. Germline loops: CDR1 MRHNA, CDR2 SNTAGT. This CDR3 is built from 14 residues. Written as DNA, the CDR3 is TGTGCCAGCAGTCCGGGACAGGGGCCCAATGAGCAGTTCTTC. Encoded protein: CASSPGQGPNEQFF.

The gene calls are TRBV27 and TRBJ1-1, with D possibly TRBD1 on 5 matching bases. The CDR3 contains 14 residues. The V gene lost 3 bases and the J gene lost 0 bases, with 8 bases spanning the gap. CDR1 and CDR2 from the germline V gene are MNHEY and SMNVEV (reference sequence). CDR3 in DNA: TGTGCCAGCAGTTTTGCAGGGCTGAACACTGAAGCTTTCTTT. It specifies CASSFAGLNTEAFF.

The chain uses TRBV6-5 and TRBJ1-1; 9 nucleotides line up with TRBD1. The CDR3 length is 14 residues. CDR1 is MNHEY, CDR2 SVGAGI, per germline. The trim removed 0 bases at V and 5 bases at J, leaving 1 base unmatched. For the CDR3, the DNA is TGTGCCAGCAGTTACTCGACAGGGGGGACTGAAGCTTTCTTT. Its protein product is CASSYSTGGTEAFF.

The CDR3 loop is CASSVSPSGGDNEQFF. CDR3 DNA: TGTGCCAGCAGCGTATCCCCTAGCGGGGGGGACAATGAGCAGTTCTTC. The V gene is TRBV9, the J gene TRBJ2-1; 12 bases align to TRBD2. Germline CDR1 reads SGDLS; CDR2 reads YYNGEE. The CDR3 sequence is 16 residues long. V trimming: 1 base; J trimming: 5 bases; junction bases outside the gene matches: 4.

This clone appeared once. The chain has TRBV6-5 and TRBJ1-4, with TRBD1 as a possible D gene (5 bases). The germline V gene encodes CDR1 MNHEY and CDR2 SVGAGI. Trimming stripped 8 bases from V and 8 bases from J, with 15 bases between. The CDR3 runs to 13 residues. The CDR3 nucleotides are TGTGCCAGCTTCCAGGGATTAGGGGAAAAACTGTTTTTT. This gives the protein CASFQGLGEKLFF.

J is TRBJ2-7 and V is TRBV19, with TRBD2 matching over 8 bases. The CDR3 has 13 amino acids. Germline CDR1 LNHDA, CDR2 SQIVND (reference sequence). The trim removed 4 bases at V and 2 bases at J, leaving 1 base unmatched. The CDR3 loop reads CASSTGLAYEQYF. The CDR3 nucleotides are TGTGCCAGTAGTACGGGACTAGCCTACGAGCAGTACTTC.

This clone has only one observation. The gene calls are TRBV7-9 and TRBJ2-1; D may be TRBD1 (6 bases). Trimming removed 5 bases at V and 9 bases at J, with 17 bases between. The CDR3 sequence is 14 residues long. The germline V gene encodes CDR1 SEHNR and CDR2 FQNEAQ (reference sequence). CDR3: CASSHRTAGGEQFF. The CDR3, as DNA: TGTGCCAGCAGCCACCGGACAGCTGGCGGTGAGCAGTTCTTC.

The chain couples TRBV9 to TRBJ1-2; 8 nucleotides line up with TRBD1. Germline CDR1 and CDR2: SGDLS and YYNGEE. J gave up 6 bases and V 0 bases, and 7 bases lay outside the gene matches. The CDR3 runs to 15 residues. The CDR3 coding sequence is TGTGCCAGCAGCGTAGGTACAGGGGGACGGGATGGCTACACCTTC. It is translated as CASSVGTGGRDGYTF.

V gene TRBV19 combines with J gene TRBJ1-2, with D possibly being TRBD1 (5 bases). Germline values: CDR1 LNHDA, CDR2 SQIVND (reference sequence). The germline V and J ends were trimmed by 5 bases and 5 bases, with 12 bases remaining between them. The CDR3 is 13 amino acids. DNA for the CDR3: TGTGCCAGTAGTTCTCAGGGTGTGTATGGCTACACCTTC. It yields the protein CASSSQGVYGYTF.